This T cell receptor beta chain was documented in a study of T cells in Graves' hyperthyroidism and ophthalmopathy. Notes on the study in general: Most thyroid clonotypes expanded above 0.001 appeared in blood too. Model-based prediction identified ophthalmopathy a median roughly six months prior to its onset.

This clonotype was recorded many times. Its antigen is currently unknown. This CDR3 spans 13 amino acids. Per the germline V gene, CDR1 is GTSNPN and CDR2 is SVGIG (reference sequence). The V gene lost 1 base and the J gene lost 2 bases, with 9 bases spanning the gap. Regions amplified from RNA transcripts were the TCR beta CDR3 regions. During a first-round RT-PCR of the TCR CDR3, the HTBI primer set was used. TCRdb itself ran the multiplex PCR reads through MiXCR, one entry per CDR3 protein. The table records a few hundred thousand distinct CDR3 sequences, around 13% of them present only once. The receptor's source is a woman aged 25 to 39 with Graves' hyperthyroidism that later progressed to Graves' ophthalmopathy. Sample: blood. The rearrangement uses TRBV30 and TRBJ2-7; D is unclear. The CDR3: CAWSAAVAYEQYF. CDR3 nucleotides: TGTGCCTGGAGTGCGGCAGTCGCCTACGAGCAGTACTTC.